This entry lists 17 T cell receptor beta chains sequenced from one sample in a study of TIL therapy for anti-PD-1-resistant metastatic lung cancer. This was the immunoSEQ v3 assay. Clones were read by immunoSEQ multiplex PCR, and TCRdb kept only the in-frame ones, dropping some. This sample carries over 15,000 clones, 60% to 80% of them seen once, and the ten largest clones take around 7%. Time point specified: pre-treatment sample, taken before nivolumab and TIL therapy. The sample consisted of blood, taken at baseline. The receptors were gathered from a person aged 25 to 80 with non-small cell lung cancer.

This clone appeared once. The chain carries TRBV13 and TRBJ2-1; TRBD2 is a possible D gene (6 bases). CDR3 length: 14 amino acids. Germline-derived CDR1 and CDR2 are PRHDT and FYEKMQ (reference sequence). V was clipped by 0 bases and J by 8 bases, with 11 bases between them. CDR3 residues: CASSLGLAPDEQFF. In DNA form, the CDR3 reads TGTGCCAGCAGCTTAGGCCTAGCGCCGGATGAGCAGTTCTTC.

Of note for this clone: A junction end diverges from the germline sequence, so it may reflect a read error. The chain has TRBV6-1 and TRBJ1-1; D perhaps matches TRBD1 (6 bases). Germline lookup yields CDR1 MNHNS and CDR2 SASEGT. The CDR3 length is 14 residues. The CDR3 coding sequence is TGTGCCAGCAGAGAAGACAGGCAGAACACTGAAGCTTTCTTT. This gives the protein CASREDRQNTEAFF.

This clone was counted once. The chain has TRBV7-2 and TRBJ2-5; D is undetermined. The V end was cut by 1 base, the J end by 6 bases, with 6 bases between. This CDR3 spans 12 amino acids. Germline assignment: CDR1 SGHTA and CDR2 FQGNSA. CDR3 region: CASSLGSQTQYF. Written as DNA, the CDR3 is TGTGCCAGCAGCTTAGGCTCGCAGACCCAGTACTTC.

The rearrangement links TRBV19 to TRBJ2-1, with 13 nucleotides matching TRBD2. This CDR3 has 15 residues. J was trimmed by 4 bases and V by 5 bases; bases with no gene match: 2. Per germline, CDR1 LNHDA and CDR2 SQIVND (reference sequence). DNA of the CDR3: TGTGCCAGTAGTGGGACTAGCGGGGTTTACAATGAGCAGTTCTTC. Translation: CASSGTSGVYNEQFF. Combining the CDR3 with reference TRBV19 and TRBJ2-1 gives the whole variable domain DGGITQSPKYLFRKEGQNVTLSCEQNLNHDAMYWYRQDPGQGLRLIYYSQIVNDFQKGDIAEGYSVSREKKESFPLTVTSAQKNPTAFYLCASSGTSGVYNEQFFGPGTRLTVL.

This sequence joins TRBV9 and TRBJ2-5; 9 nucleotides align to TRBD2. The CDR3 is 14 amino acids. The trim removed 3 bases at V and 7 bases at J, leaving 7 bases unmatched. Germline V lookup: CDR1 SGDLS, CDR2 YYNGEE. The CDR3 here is CASSELAGRGTQYF. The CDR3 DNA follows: TGTGCCAGCAGCGAGCTAGCGGGGAGAGGGACCCAGTACTTC. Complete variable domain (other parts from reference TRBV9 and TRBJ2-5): DSGVTQTPKHLITATGQRVTLRCSPRSGDLSVYWYQQSLDQGLQFLIQYYNGEERAKGNILERFSAQQFPDLHSELNLSSLELGDSALYFCASSELAGRGTQYFGPGTRLLVL.

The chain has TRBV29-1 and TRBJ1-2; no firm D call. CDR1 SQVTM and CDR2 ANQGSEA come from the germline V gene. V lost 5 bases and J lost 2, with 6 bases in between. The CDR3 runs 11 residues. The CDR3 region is CSVYGNYGYTF. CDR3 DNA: TGCAGCGTTTACGGGAACTATGGCTACACCTTC.

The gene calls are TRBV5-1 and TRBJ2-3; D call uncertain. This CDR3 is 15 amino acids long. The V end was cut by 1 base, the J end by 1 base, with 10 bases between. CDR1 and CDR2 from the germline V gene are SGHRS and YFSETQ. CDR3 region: CASSLLGRGTDTQYF. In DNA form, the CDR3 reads TGCGCCAGCAGCTTGTTAGGGCGTGGCACAGATACGCAGTATTTT. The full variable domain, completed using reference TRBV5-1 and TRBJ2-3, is KAGVTQTPRYLIKTRGQQVTLSCSPISGHRSVSWYQQTPGQGLQFLFEYFSETQRNKGNFPGRFSGRQFSNSRSEMNVSTLELGDSALYLCASSLLGRGTDTQYFGPGTRLTVL.

Here the CDR3 reads CSGIQGARNTEAFF. CDR3 coding DNA: TGCAGCGGCATCCAGGGGGCGCGGAACACTGAAGCTTTCTTT. V and J are TRBV29-1 and TRBJ1-1; 8 positions match TRBD1. With 7 bases clipped from V and 1 base from J, the junction kept 8 bases outside the gene matches. The length of the CDR3 is 14 residues. From germline, CDR1 is SQVTM and CDR2 ANQGSEA. The whole variable domain, remainder taken from reference TRBV29-1 and TRBJ1-1, is SAVISQKPSRDICQRGTSLTIQCQVDSQVTMMFWYRQQPGQSLTLIATANQGSEATYESGFVIDKFPISRPNLTFSTLTVSNMSPEDSSIYLCSGIQGARNTEAFFGQGTRLTVV.

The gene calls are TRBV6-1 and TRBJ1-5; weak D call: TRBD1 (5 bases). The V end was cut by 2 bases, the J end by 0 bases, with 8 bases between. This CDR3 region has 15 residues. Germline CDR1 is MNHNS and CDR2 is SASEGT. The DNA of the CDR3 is TGTGCCAGCAGTGAACGGGGGGATAGCAATCAGCCCCAGCATTTT. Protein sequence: CASSERGDSNQPQHF.

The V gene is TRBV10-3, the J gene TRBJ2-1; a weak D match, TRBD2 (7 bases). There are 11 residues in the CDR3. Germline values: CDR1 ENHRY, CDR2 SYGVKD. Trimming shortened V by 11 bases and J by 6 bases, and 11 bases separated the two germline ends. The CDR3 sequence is CAPGGPNEQFF. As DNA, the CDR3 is TGTGCCCCGGGGGGCCCCAATGAGCAGTTCTTC.

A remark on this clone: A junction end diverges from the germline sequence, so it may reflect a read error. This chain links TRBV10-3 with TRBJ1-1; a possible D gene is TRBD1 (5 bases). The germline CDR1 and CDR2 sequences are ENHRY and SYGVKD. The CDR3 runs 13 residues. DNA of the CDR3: TGTGCCATCAGTCAGTCAAGGGGCACTGAAGCTTTCTTT. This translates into CAISQSRGTEAFF.

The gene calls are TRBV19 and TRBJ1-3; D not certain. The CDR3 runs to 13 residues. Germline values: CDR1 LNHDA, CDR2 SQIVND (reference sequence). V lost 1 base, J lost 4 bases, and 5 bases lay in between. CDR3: CASSIASGNTIYF. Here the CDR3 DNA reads TGTGCCAGTAGTATAGCCTCGGGAAACACCATATATTTT.

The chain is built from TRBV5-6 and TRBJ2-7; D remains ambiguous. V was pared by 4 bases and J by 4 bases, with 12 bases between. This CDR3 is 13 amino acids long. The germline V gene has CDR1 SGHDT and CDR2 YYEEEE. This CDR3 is CASSLELRYEQYF. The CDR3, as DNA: TGTGCCAGCAGCCTGGAGCTGCGGTACGAGCAGTACTTC.

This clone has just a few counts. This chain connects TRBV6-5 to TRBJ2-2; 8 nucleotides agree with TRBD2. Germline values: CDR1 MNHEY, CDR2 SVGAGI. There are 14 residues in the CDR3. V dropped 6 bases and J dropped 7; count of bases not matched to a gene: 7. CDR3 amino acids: CASSPGLAGGELFF. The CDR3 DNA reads TGTGCCAGCAGCCCCGGACTAGCCGGCGGGGAGCTGTTTTTT.

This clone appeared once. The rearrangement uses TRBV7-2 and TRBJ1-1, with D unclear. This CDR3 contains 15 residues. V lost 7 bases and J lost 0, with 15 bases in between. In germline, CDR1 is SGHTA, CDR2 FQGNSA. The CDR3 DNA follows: TGTGCCAGCACCCCCGGGTGGCAGTTGAACACTGAAGCTTTCTTT. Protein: CASTPGWQLNTEAFF.

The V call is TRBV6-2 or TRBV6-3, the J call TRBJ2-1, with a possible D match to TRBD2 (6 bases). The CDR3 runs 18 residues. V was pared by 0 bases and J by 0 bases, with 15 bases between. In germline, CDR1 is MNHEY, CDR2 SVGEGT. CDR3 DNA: TGTGCCAGCAGTTACTCGGCCCCGGGAGCAACCTCCTACAATGAGCAGTTCTTC. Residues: CASSYSAPGATSYNEQFF.

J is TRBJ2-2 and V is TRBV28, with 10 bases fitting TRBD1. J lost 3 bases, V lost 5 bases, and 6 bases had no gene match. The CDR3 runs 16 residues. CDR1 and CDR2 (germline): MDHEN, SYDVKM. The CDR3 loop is CASSLGGTGDTGELFF. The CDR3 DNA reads TGTGCCAGCAGTCTGGGAGGGACAGGGGACACCGGGGAGCTGTTTTTT.